The sequence of this T cell receptor beta chain was determined in a study of T-cell reconstitution after alpha-beta-depleted transplantation in children. Study results and limitations: Approximately two months post-transplant, alpha-beta T cells reportedly originated from several hundred expanded graft clones. After one year, T-cell counts and TCRbeta diversity mostly came from new T cells. Surviving recipient cells, namely T cells and thymic progenitors, were the source of high day-60 TCRbeta diversity in some patients.

Unique molecular identifiers were used in preparing the TCRbeta library. TCRdb redid the calling of the PCR reads with MiXCR, one entry per CDR3 protein. The table includes around 450,000 distinct CDR3 sequences, 15% to 20% detected once. Note on this clonotype: Its cognate antigen is unknown.

V lost 7 bases, J lost 2 bases, and 18 bases lay in between. The CDR3 has 15 residues. This sequence joins TRBV12-3 or TRBV12-4 and TRBJ2-7; D is undetermined. The clonotype comes from a boy younger than two who had a stem cell transplant for Wiskott-Aldrich syndrome, so the T cells may come from the graft donor. Source: PBMCs, mostly from graft donor cells, taken 360 days after TCRalphabeta/CD19-depleted stem cell transplant. CDR3 loop: CASNRRGSPPYEQYF. The CDR3 DNA sequence: TGTGCCAGCAACCGACGTGGGTCCCCCCCCTACGAGCAGTACTTC.